This entry features one T cell receptor beta chain sequence. No cognate antigen has been identified for it. Base qualities are not recorded, but no much larger clone differs from it by a single base. The source of the sample is a study of CD8+ T cells in alopecia areata (dated by TCRdb to the late 2010s). Study-level background: The treated patients took part in an open-label pilot trial in which moderate-to-severe alopecia areata was treated with oral tofacitinib at 5 to 10 mg twice daily. Patients received tofacitinib for 6 to 18 months and were then followed off drug for 6 months to check for delayed response and recurrence. In treated patients, disease severity was measured using the SALT score, which gives the percentage of scalp surface area affected. The study used high-throughput TCRbeta sequencing to examine T cell clonal expansion in alopecia areata, in both the C3H/HeJ mouse model and human patients. In humans, TCRbeta sequencing was performed on scalp tissue and on sorted CD4+ and CD8+ peripheral blood T cells from healthy controls and from patients with patchy or totalis/universalis alopecia areata. Biopsies were taken from tofacitinib-treated patients at baseline and again at 4 and 24 weeks into treatment, and several of those patients also had a later scalp biopsy. Scalp clonality was compared across normal scalp (n=4), patchy alopecia areata scalp (n=8), and alopecia totalis/universalis scalp (n=8). RNA came from the PAXgene miRNA kit for fixed scalp, the miRNeasy kit for PBMCs, and the RNeasy kit for mouse skin. immunoSEQ multiplex PCR using 35 Vbeta forward primers and 13 Jbeta reverse primers was used to amplify TCRbeta CDR3 regions. What the work shows at the level of the full study, not this receptor alone: Compared with normal scalp, lesional scalp, particularly in alopecia totalis/universalis, had higher clonality and more expanded CD8+ clones, which suggests antigenic drive. During tofacitinib treatment, many expanded lesional clones stuck around in both scalp and blood, and this persistence may partly explain why relapse happens after treatment is stopped. Scalp clonality and the number of expanded CD8+ clones among the top 100 scalp clones were significantly decreased by tofacitinib. Scalp TCR repertoire analysis is complicated because resident alphabeta T cells in normal human skin are also sequenced, whereas mouse skin is dominated by gammadelta T cells. Shared TCR sequences between patients were less evident than in mice, which may be partly attributable to HLA diversity in the patient population. The treated cohort was small, with a single nonresponder, so links between baseline CD8+ expansion and response need larger studies.

Sample time point, as interpreted from the label and publication: less than 25 weeks on oral tofacitinib. This specimen's treatment or condition label, per the study, means: oral pan-JAK inhibitor, 5-10 mg twice daily. Peripheral blood and lesional scalp punch biopsies were obtained from patients with alopecia areata. PBMCs were isolated by density centrifugation and stained for CD3, CD4 and CD8, and CD4+ and CD8+ T cells were sorted on a FACSAria. V is trimmed back by 3 bases and J by 5 bases, and the junction contains 7 bases that no gene match accounts for. There are 15 amino acids in the CDR3, from cysteine to phenylalanine inclusive. The DNA shown is the 45-base CDR3, in frame from base 1. For CDR1 and CDR2, the germline V gene (reference sequence) lists PRHDT and FYEKMQ. Library creation used the immunoSEQ multiplex PCR assay. RNA was extracted from all samples and reverse transcribed into cDNA, which served as template for TCR sequencing. SuperScript III was used for first-strand cDNA synthesis, primed with a 2:1 mix of oligo-dT and random hexamers. A synthetic immune receptor repertoire was used to measure amplification bias, and any remaining bias was corrected computationally. As for the original processing: After raw reads were preprocessed to remove errors, the CDR3 was defined following IMGT conventions as running from the conserved cysteine to phenylalanine. Clonality was calculated as 1 minus Shannon entropy normalized by log2 of the number of productive unique TCRs. Scalp TCRbeta sequences were cross-referenced with sorted blood CD4 and CD8 repertoires so that the CD4 or CD8 identity of scalp clones could be inferred. Here the immuneACCESS table is served through TCRdb, limited to in-frame sequences with V and J called. Missing clones are a known gap in these copies; in checked studies unresolved V genes cover under half, and the rest lacks a known reason. V, J and clone size were drawn from that table, and D and trimming were deduced from the DNA. For this sample the table gives about 120,000 clones, of which around three fifths were detected only once. The ten largest account for 9.5% to 15% of the sample.

The chain was built from TRBV13 and TRBJ2-7, with 10 bases aligning to TRBD1. The sample was CD8+ T cells sorted from blood, taken at week 24, from a patient treated with tofacitinib. The source of this sequence is a human donor with alopecia areata. In nucleotides, the sequence is TGTGCCAGCAGCTTCCTGGGACAGGGGTACGACGAGCAGTACTTC. Translated, this is CASSFLGQGYDEQYF.